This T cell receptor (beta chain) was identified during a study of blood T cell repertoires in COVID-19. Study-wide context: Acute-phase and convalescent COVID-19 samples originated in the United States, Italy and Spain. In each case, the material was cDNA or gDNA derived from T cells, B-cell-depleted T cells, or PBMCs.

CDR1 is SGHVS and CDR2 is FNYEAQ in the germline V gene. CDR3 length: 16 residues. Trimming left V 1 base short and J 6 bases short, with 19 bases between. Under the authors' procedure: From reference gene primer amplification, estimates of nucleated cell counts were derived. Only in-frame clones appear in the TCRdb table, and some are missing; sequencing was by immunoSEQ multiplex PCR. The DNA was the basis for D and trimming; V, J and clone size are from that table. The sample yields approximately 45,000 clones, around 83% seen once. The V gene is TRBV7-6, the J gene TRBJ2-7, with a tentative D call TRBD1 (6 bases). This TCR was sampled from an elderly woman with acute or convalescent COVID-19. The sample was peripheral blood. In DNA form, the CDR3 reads TGTGCCAGCAGCTTAGTGGGGTCAGGGGTCCCCCTCGAGCAGTACTTC. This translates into CASSLVGSGVPLEQYF.